Sequencing of this TCR beta chain was carried out in a study of blood T cell repertoires in COVID-19. While infection was still active, Seattle patients were enrolled and then followed longitudinally. Using immunoSEQ multiplex PCR, the repertoire was profiled, and TCRdb retains in-frame clones only, with some absent. The sample carries 250,000 to 350,000 clones, more than 80% recorded once. The CDR3 runs 15 residues. Germline assignment: CDR1 GTSNPN and CDR2 SVGIG (reference sequence). The V gene lost 2 bases and the J gene lost 5 bases, with 18 bases spanning the gap. The sequenced sample was peripheral blood. This receptor was obtained from a woman under 40 with COVID-19, enrolled during active disease. This chain uses TRBV30 with TRBJ2-5; possible D gene TRBD2, 6 bases. The DNA of the CDR3 is TGTGCCTGGAGTCCCGCGACTAGTACGCGGGAGACCCAGTACTTC. It translates to CAWSPATSTRETQYF.